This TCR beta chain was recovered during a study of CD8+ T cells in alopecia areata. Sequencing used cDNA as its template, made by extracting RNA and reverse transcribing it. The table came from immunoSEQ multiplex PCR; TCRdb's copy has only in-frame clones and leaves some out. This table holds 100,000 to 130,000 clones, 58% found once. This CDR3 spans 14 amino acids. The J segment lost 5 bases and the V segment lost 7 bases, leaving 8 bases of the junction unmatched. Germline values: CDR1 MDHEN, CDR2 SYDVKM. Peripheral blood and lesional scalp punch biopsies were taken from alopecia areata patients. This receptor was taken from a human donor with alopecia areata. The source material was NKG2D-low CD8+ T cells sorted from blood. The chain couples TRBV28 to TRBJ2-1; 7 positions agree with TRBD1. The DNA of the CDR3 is TGTGCCAGCAAGAGAGGGGGCCTGAACAATGAGCAGTTCTTC. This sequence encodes CASKRGGLNNEQFF.